This entry describes one T cell receptor (beta chain). The antigen remains undetermined. The entry originates in a study of CD8 T cells in Susac syndrome. The study's findings and limits: The CD4+ T cell repertoire of patients with Susac syndrome showed no detectable clonal expansion.

Blood CD8+ and CD4+ T cells underwent high-throughput TCR beta sequencing. Random hexamers were used to reverse transcribe the RNA input (about 0.5 to 1 ug). TCRdb ran MiXCR on the immunoSEQ multiplex PCR reads and lists one entry per CDR3 protein. Here the sample spans approximately 190,000 distinct CDR3 sequences, under 97% being singletons. The length of the CDR3 is 17 residues. J was trimmed by 7 bases and V by 5 bases; bases with no gene match: 16. Germline V lookup: CDR1 LNHDA, CDR2 SQIVND (reference sequence). The chain couples TRBV19 to TRBJ1-5, with 8 bases lining up with TRBD1. This TCR was recovered from a human donor with Susac syndrome. Input material: CD4+ T cells from PBMCs. The CDR3 loop is CASSQLPSGQVSQPQHF. Written as DNA, the CDR3 is TGTGCCAGTAGTCAATTACCCTCGGGACAGGTCTCCCAGCCCCAGCATTTT.